This T cell receptor (beta chain) was identified during a study of regulatory T cells in long-lasting Graves disease. Across the whole study: Graves' patients diagnosed newly had used antithyroid drugs under 3 months. Findings and limits, study-wide: Accuracy could have been hurt by small sample size.

Trimming stripped 3 bases from V and 2 bases from J, with 11 bases between. The germline CDR1 and CDR2 sequences are LNHDA and SQIVND (reference sequence). The CDR3 has 14 amino acids. HTBI primers from iRepertoire and Arm-PCR of CDR3 regions yielded the TCR beta libraries. Each CDR3 protein gets one entry after TCRdb re-called the multiplex PCR reads with MiXCR. This sample yields 400,000 to 500,000 distinct CDR3 sequences, of which roughly 17% are seen a single time; about 25% belongs to the top ten. Described time point: newly diagnosed GD, antithyroid drugs for less than 3 months. The TCR library was made from RNA extracted from PBMCs. Comment on this clonotype: The antigen is undetermined.

In addition, the sample was reused for a study of T cells in Graves' hyperthyroidism and ophthalmopathy. As that report states: Patients were aged 18 to 65, had disease duration under 2 months, and had newly diagnosed hyperthyroidism.

The chain recombines TRBV19 with TRBJ2-7, with D possibly matching TRBD1 (6 bases). Source: peripheral blood mononuclear cells (PBMCs), taken at new diagnosis, from a patient treated with antithyroid drugs. The receptor was isolated from a young woman with Graves disease. This CDR3 reads CASSIRDNTYEQYF. In DNA form, the CDR3 reads TGTGCCAGTAGTATCCGGGACAATACCTACGAGCAGTACTTC.